This T cell receptor (beta chain) emerged from a study of blood T cell repertoires in COVID-19 (TCRdb year 2020). For the study in its entirety: Collaborator samples came from the United States, Italy and Spain and covered acute and convalescent phases of COVID-19. The repertoires were released in a freely available public database intended as a resource for research on the immune response to SARS-CoV-2. Samples were obtained from the ongoing ImmuneRACE study (first 160 participants) and from approximately 1,200 subjects provided by 6 global collaborators. Nearly every sample came with metadata listing a de-identified subject ID, COVID-19 status, age in years and sex. The prospective study material was composed of cDNA or gDNA derived from T cells, B-cell-depleted T cells, or PBMCs. Subjects who had been exposed to COVID-19, were actively infected with it, or had recovered from it provided the deeply sampled blood TCRbeta repertoires that made up the dataset. Where available, HLA class I and class II types were obtained from metadata supplied by the sample provider rather than from assay-based typing. The research as a whole found: The quantity of clinical and demographic metadata differed by source and by participant and was supplied without curation.

Concerning this clone: This receptor's antigen is unknown. No qualities accompany the bases; no much larger clone lies one base away.

The immunoSEQ Assay, a bias-controlled multiplex PCR, was used to amplify TCRbeta CDR3 regions from genomic DNA. Under the source paper's analysis protocol: The number of nucleated cells in each sample was estimated by amplification of reference gene primers within the assay. To quantify the absolute abundance of each unique TCRbeta CDR3 rearrangement, sequence reads were collapsed and filtered. For each sample, productive Simpson clonality was calculated as the square root of Simpson's diversity index over productive rearrangements. TCRdb re-hosts the immuneACCESS table, in-frame sequences only. Its copies lack some clones; in the studies checked, an unresolved V gene accounts for under half of them, and the cause for the rest is not known. V, J and clone size derive from that table, while D and trimming were established from the DNA sequence. The sample data list 250,000 or so clones, and over 75% of these were observed just once. The ten biggest clones cover around 3.6% of the sample.

Enrolling through a virtual design, the prospective study's participants ranged in age from roughly 18 to 100 years and lived across roughly 23 United States geographic areas. In the prospective study, participants were assigned to cohorts based on the clinical history participants reported in a screening survey and a study questionnaire. Exposed participants had been in contact, within 2 weeks of entering the study, with a person who had a PCR-confirmed or clinician-diagnosed case of COVID-19. In the prospective study, mobile phlebotomists collected whole blood, serum and a nasopharyngeal or oropharyngeal swab from each participant. Over an approximately 2-month period, participants in the prospective study had the option of providing additional blood draws and questionnaires. Prospective study blood samples were shipped either frozen or at room temperature before DNA extraction. The clonotype originates from a woman in her twenties or thirties who had been exposed to COVID-19. The specimen was PBMCs or T cells enriched from blood (not recorded which).

The DNA is as follows: TGTGCCAGCACTGGACTGTTGAATTCACCCCTCCACTTT. This encodes CASTGLLNSPLHF. Recombination joined TRBV27 with TRBJ1-6; no D gene can be assigned with confidence. Sequences MNHEY (CDR1) and SMNVEV (CDR2) are obtained from the germline V gene (reference sequence). Trimming costs V 7 bases and J 7 bases, and their ends lie 11 bases apart. Its CDR3 holds 13 amino acids, cysteine through phenylalanine. CDR3 DNA only is kept here, 39 bases in frame from base 1.